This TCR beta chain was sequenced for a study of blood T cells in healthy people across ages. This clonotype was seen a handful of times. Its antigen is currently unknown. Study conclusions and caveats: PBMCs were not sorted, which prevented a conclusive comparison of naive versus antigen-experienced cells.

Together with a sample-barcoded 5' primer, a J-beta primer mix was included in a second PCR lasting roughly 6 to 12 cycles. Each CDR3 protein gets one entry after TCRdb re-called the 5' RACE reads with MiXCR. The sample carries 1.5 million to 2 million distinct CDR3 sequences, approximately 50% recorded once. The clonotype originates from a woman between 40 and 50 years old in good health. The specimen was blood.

The CDR3, as DNA: TGTGCCAGCAGCCAGAACCTACTATCCTACAATGAGCAGTTCTTC. Translating it yields CASSQNLLSYNEQFF. J is TRBJ2-1 and V is TRBV9, with D uncertain. Trimming shortened V by 4 bases and J by 1 base, and 12 bases separated the two germline ends. Germline V gene data show CDR1 as SGDLS and CDR2 as YYNGEE. The CDR3 covers 15 residues. Using reference TRBV9 and TRBJ2-1 for the parts outside the CDR3, the full variable domain is DSGVTQTPKHLITATGQRVTLRCSPRSGDLSVYWYQQSLDQGLQFLIQYYNGEERAKGNILERFSAQQFPDLHSELNLSSLELGDSALYFCASSQNLLSYNEQFFGPGTRLTVL.